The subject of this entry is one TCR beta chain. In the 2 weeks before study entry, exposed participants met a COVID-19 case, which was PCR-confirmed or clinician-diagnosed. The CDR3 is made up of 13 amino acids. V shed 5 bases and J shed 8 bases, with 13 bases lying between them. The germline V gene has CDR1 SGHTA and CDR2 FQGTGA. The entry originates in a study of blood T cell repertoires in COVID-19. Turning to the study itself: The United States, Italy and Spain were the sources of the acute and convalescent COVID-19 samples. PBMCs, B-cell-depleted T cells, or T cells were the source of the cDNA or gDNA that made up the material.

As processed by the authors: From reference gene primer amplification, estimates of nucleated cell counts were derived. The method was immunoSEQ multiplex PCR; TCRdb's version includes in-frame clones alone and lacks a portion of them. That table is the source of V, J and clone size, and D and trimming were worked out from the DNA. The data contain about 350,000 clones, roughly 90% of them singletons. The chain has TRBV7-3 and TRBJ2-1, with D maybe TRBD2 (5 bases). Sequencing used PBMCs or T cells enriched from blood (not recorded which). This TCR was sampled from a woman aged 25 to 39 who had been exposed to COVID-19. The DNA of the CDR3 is TGTGCCAGCAGCCCGAACCCTAGCTATGAGCAGTTCTTC. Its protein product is CASSPNPSYEQFF.